In its sample, the clone carrying this TCR beta chain is medium-sized. The antigen is not known. These data come from a study of T cell responses to AZD1222 COVID-19 vaccine. Study outcomes and limitations: In the spike-specific TCR repertoire, nearly half reportedly target unmutated variant regions. Vaccine-related CD4 TCRs covered spike, predominating at 160-218 and 743-854.

Germline V gene lookup returns CDR1 ENHRY and CDR2 SYGVKD. V lost 6 bases to trimming and J lost 3 bases; unmatched junction nucleotides: 2. The CDR3 is 14 residues long. TCRdb's table, derived via immunoSEQ multiplex PCR, lists solely in-frame clones and lacks some. The sample records 50,000 to 60,000 clones, nearly 80% being singletons. Sequencing was performed on peripheral blood, taken 28 days after the second AZD1222 dose. The TCR sequence derives from an adult who received the AZD1222 COVID-19 vaccine. The chain links TRBV10-3 to TRBJ1-6, with 7 bases aligning to TRBD1. The CDR3 spells CAISGDSYNSPLHF. The CDR3 DNA reads TGTGCCATCAGCGGGGACAGCTATAATTCACCCCTCCACTTT.